This T cell receptor beta chain was identified during a study of cytomegalovirus exposure and HLA in healthy donors. Looking at the study overall: Most genotyped donors, around 78% of some 400, had Caucasian-associated genetic ancestry.

A word on this clone: The antigen remains unidentified.

The germline CDR1 and CDR2 sequences are SGHNT and YYREEE (reference sequence). The CDR3 covers 16 residues. V shed 0 bases and J 6 bases; nucleotides not matched to a gene: 4. This PCR relied on a set of 60 Vbeta primers and 13 Jbeta primers. The repertoire was sequenced with immunoSEQ multiplex PCR; TCRdb's copy has only in-frame clones and lacks some. The table lists around 96,000 clones, roughly three fifths of them singletons. Overall study findings and caveats: HLA alleles were associated with fewer than 20,000 TCR beta sequences in a later analysis at 0.05 false discovery rate. There were some V segments, including TRBV6-2 and TRBV6-3, excluded as indistinguishable.

What was sequenced was PBMCs. This TCR derives from a man aged 55 to 70 in good health and CMV-seronegative. The V and J genes are TRBV5-4 and TRBJ2-2, with 11 bases identical to TRBD1. The CDR3 reads CASSLGAGQGAGELFF. The DNA for the CDR3 is TGTGCCAGCAGCTTGGGGGCGGGACAGGGGGCCGGGGAGCTGTTTTTT.